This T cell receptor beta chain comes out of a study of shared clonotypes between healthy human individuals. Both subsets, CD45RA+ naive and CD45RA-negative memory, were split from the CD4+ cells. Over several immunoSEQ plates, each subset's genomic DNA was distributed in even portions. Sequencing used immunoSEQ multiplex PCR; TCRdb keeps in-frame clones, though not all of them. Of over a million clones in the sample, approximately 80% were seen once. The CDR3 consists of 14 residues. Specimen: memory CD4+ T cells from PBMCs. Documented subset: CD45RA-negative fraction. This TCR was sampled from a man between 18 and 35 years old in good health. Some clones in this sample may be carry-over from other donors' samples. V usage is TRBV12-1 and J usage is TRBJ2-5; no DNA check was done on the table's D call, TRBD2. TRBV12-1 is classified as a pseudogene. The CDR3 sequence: CASRNPQRVGVQYF. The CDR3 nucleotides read TGTGCCAGCAGAAACCCCCAGCGAGTGGGAGTCCAGTACTTC.